The 9 T cell receptor beta chains presented below share a single source sample, sequenced in a study of blood T cell repertoires in COVID-19 (dated by TCRdb to the early 2020s). The library came from the immunoSEQ multiplex PCR assay. TCRdb took over this immuneACCESS table, retaining in-frame rearrangements with V and J assigned. Such tables are incomplete; in checked studies, under half of the missing clones stem from an unresolved V gene, and the remainder is unexplained. This sample is represented by 130,000 to 150,000 clones; approximately 91% of them were singletons. The ten largest clones capture over 2% of the sample. Sequencing used peripheral blood. The receptors stem from a human donor in a cohort sampled during active COVID-19.

V and J are TRBV5-1 and TRBJ2-3, with TRBD1 identical over 8 bases. V was clipped by 4 bases and J by 6 bases; unmatched bases: 7. The CDR3 is 14 residues long. CDR1 and CDR2 (germline): SGHRS, YFSETQ. The CDR3 DNA reads TGCGCCAGCAGCCCGGGACAGGAAAGGGATACGCAGTATTTT. It yields the protein CASSPGQERDTQYF.

The chain uses TRBV7-3 and TRBJ1-5; tentative D call: TRBD1 (6 bases). The CDR3 runs to 13 residues. Trimming shortened V by 3 bases and J by 5 bases, and 8 bases separated the two germline ends. Germline lookup yields CDR1 SGHTA and CDR2 FQGTGA. The DNA for the CDR3 is TGTGCCAGCAGCTTGAACAGGGATCAGCCCCAGCATTTT. Its translation is CASSLNRDQPQHF.

This chain uses TRBV5-1 with TRBJ2-1; D possibly corresponds to TRBD1 (6 bases). With 4 bases removed from V and 0 bases from J, the gap between germline ends came to 14 bases. The germline V gene encodes CDR1 SGHRS and CDR2 YFSETQ. CDR3 length: 16 amino acids. The CDR3 nucleotides are TGCGCCAGCAGCACAGGGAAATCCAGCTCCTACAATGAGCAGTTCTTC. Translating gives CASSTGKSSSYNEQFF.

A note on this clone: Other DNA sequences in the same sample also yield this CDR3. The J gene is TRBJ2-3, the V gene TRBV18; D not resolved. CDR3 length equals 13 residues. The germline V gene encodes CDR1 KGHSH and CDR2 LQKENI. V lost 1 base to trimming and J lost 4 bases, with 6 bases between them. The CDR3 nucleotides are TGTGCCAGCTCACCACGAGAAGCAGATACGCAGTATTTT. Its translation: CASSPREADTQYF.

The rearrangement joins TRBV10-3 to TRBJ1-2; D gene uncertain. Between the trimmed V and J ends, which lost 8 bases and 0 bases, there was a span of 16 bases. The CDR3 contains 15 residues. Germline V gene sequence: CDR1 ENHRY, CDR2 SYGVKD. The CDR3 protein is CAILAPDTPNYGYTF. In DNA form, the CDR3 reads TGTGCCATCCTAGCCCCAGACACCCCTAACTATGGCTACACCTTC.

The chain links TRBV27 to TRBJ2-4, with a tentative D call TRBD1 (8 bases). Trimming removed 6 bases at V and 8 bases at J, with 26 bases between. This CDR3 region has 17 residues. CDR1 and CDR2 from the germline V gene are MNHEY and SMNVEV (reference sequence). CDR3 sequence: CASSVRGGGQGVHIQYF. The CDR3 DNA sequence: TGTGCCAGCAGCGTGAGGGGGGGTGGACAGGGTGTTCACATTCAGTACTTC.

This clone was recorded a few times. J is TRBJ2-2 and V is TRBV3-1 (or the pseudogene TRBV3-2); D remains ambiguous. Per the germline V gene, CDR1 is LGHDT and CDR2 is YNNKEL (reference sequence). This CDR3 region has 13 residues. V was cut by 6 bases and J by 5 bases, with 10 bases left in between. The CDR3 spells CASSLLETGELFF. In nucleotides, the CDR3 is TGTGCCAGCAGTCTATTGGAGACCGGGGAGCTGTTTTTT.

The chain recombines TRBV7-2 with TRBJ2-7; possibly TRBD1 for D (6 bases). Trimming removed 1 base at V and 3 bases at J, with 10 bases between. The CDR3 extends over 14 amino acids. The germline V gene has CDR1 SGHTA and CDR2 FQGNSA. CDR3 sequence: CASSLGGRGYEQYF. The CDR3 nucleotides are TGTGCCAGCAGCTTAGGAGGCAGGGGCTACGAGCAGTACTTC.

The chain has TRBV11-2 and TRBJ1-2, with D perhaps matching TRBD1 (6 bases). This CDR3 has 14 residues. V lost 2 bases to trimming and J lost 5 bases, with 12 bases between them. Germline values: CDR1 SGHAT, CDR2 FQNNGV. CDR3 coding DNA: TGTGCCAGCAGCTTAACAGGGCCCTCATATGGCTACACCTTC. Translation gives CASSLTGPSYGYTF.